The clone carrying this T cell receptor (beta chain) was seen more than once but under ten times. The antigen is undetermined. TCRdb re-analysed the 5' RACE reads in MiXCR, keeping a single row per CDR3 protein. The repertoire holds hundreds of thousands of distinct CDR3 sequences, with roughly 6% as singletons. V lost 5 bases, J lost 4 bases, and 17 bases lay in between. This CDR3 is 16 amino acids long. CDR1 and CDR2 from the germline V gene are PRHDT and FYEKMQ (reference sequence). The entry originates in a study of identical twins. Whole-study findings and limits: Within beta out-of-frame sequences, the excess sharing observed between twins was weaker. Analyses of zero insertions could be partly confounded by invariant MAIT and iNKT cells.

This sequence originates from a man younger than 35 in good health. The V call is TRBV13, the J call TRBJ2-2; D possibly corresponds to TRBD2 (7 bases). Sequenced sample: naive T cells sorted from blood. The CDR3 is CASSHGGGAFTGELFF. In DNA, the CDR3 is TGTGCCAGCAGCCATGGGGGGGGCGCGTTCACCGGGGAGCTGTTTTTT.